Shown below are 28 T cell receptor beta chains from a single sample sequenced in a study of regulatory T cells in long-lasting Graves disease. CDR3 regions were amplified by Arm-PCR using iRepertoire HTBI primers to build TCR beta libraries. TCRdb re-analysed the multiplex PCR reads in MiXCR, keeping a single row per CDR3 protein. The sample lists a few hundred thousand distinct CDR3 sequences, approximately 16% seen once, with 25% to 30% in the top ten. The time point denotes: newly diagnosed GD, antithyroid drugs for less than 3 months. Scientists built the TCR library using RNA that was extracted from PBMCs. The same data also went into a second study, on T cells in Graves' hyperthyroidism and ophthalmopathy.

The material sequenced was peripheral blood mononuclear cells (PBMCs), taken at new diagnosis, from a patient treated with antithyroid drugs. Receptor source: a middle-aged man with Graves disease.

The chain employs TRBV7-3 and TRBJ2-2; D unresolved. V gave up 0 bases and J gave up 0 bases, with 8 bases separating them. The CDR3 contains 16 residues. CDR1 SGHTA and CDR2 FQGTGA come from the germline V gene. CDR3 in DNA: TGTGCCAGCAGCTTAACCCACAGAACGAACACCGGGGAGCTGTTTTTT. Translating gives CASSLTHRTNTGELFF.

This clonotype was seen many times. The chain uses TRBV5-1 and TRBJ2-1, with 9 bases lining up with TRBD2. There are 15 residues in the CDR3. Germline V gene data show CDR1 as SGHRS and CDR2 as YFSETQ. With V trimmed by 0 bases and J by 8 bases, 6 bases remained unmatched. The CDR3 DNA reads TGCGCCAGCAGCTTGGCGGCTAGCGGGGTTGATGAGCAGTTCTTC. Translating gives CASSLAASGVDEQFF.

This clonotype was seen more than once but under ten times. The gene calls are TRBV5-1 and TRBJ2-5, with 8 bases that match TRBD1. CDR3 size: 14 residues. Germline V gene data show CDR1 as SGHRS and CDR2 as YFSETQ. V gave up 4 bases and J gave up 3 bases; unmatched junction bases: 5. CDR3 sequence (DNA): TGCGCCAGCAGCACCCAGACAGGGGAAGAGACCCAGTACTTC. Translating it yields CASSTQTGEETQYF.

This clonotype was seen only once. This chain uses TRBV5-4 with TRBJ2-3, with 8 bases identical to TRBD1. This CDR3 contains 16 residues. Germline V lookup: CDR1 SGHNT, CDR2 YYREEE (reference sequence). Germline trimming cut 4 bases from V and 2 bases from J; bases unmatched to any gene: 9. The CDR3 loop is CASSQKQGVDTDTQYF. Written as DNA, the CDR3 is TGTGCCAGCAGCCAAAAACAGGGGGTTGACACAGATACGCAGTATTTT.

This clonotype was recorded many times. The chain recombines TRBV15 with TRBJ2-1; 7 positions match TRBD1. J lost 3 bases, V lost 7 bases, and 6 bases had no gene match. Germline loops: CDR1 LNHNV, CDR2 YYDKDF (reference sequence). This CDR3 comprises 14 residues. The chain's CDR3 is CATTIRQGYNEQFF. The CDR3 DNA reads TGTGCCACCACAATTAGACAGGGCTACAATGAGCAGTTCTTC. Using reference TRBV15 and TRBJ2-1 for the parts outside the CDR3, the full variable domain is DAMVIQNPRYQVTQFGKPVTLSCSQTLNHNVMYWYQQKSSQAPKLLFHYYDKDFNNEADTPDNFQSRRPNTSFCFLDIRSPGLGDTAMYLCATTIRQGYNEQFFGPGTRLTVL.

This clonotype was seen only a few times. CDR3 sequence (DNA): TGTGCCAGCAACCTCGGGGGCAGACACACCGGGGAGCTGTTTTTT. This codes for CASNLGGRHTGELFF. The chain links TRBV7-9 to TRBJ2-2, with D possibly being TRBD1 or TRBD2 (6 bases each). Germline CDR1 is SEHNR and CDR2 is FQNEAQ (reference sequence). Trimming took 7 bases from V and 3 from J, leaving 15 bases between them. The CDR3 contains 15 residues.

In its sample, this clonotype was seen many times. The V and J genes are TRBV20-1 and TRBJ1-3; no firm D call. The V end lost 3 bases, the J end lost 4 bases, and 10 bases lay between the germline ends. CDR3 length equals 13 residues. Germline V lookup: CDR1 DFQATT, CDR2 SNEGSKA (reference sequence). CDR3 residues: CSASPGFGNTIYF. The CDR3 DNA sequence: TGCAGTGCTAGTCCGGGGTTCGGAAACACCATATATTTT.

This clonotype was recorded at least ten times. The genes are TRBV6-1 and TRBJ2-2, with D perhaps being TRBD1 or TRBD2 (6 bases each). This CDR3 comprises 16 residues. Trimming cost V 6 bases and J 4 bases, with 18 bases left between them. Germline loops: CDR1 MNHNS, CDR2 SASEGT. CDR3 in amino acids: CASSPRRGAITGELFF. CDR3 coding DNA: TGTGCCAGCAGCCCCAGGAGGGGGGCGATCACCGGGGAGCTGTTTTTT.

Concerning this clonotype itself: A much larger clone differs from this one at a single base, so this may be a read error. The rearrangement joins TRBV6-5 to TRBJ2-2, with D possibly being TRBD1 or TRBD2 (5 bases each). The CDR3 is made up of 15 amino acids. Per germline, CDR1 MNHEY and CDR2 SVGAGI. The DNA for the CDR3 is TGTGCCAGCAGTTGGGGGTCTTCCGAGGCCGGGGAGCCGTTTTTT. This codes for CASSWGSSEAGEPFF.

This clonotype was counted many times. This rearrangement joins TRBV11-1 to TRBJ2-7; tentatively, D is TRBD1 (5 bases). This CDR3 region has 13 residues. Germline values: CDR1 SGHAT, CDR2 FQDESV (reference sequence). Trimming left V 3 bases short and J 3 bases short, with 9 bases between. The CDR3 DNA is TGTGCCAGCAGCTTGGGGCGAAACTACGAGCAGTACTTC. Translation: CASSLGRNYEQYF.

To note about this clonotype: A read error is possible here, since a much larger clone lies one base away. This chain joins TRBV11-2 and TRBJ2-1; no definite D call. Germline CDR1 and CDR2: SGHAT and FQNNGV. This CDR3 has 16 amino acids. V shed 2 bases and J shed 0 bases, with 11 bases lying between them. The CDR3 nucleotides read TGTGCCAGCAGCTTACAGCCAGCGAGCTCCTACAATGAGCAGTTCTTC. This sequence encodes CASSLQPASSYNEQFF.

At least ten counts were recorded for this clonotype. The V call is TRBV19, the J call TRBJ2-5, with 13 bases identical to TRBD2. Germline V gives CDR1 LNHDA, CDR2 SQIVND (reference sequence). With V trimmed by 3 bases and J by 2 bases, 3 bases remained unmatched. The length of the CDR3 is 16 residues. CDR3: CASSIGLAGEQETQYF. As DNA, the CDR3 is TGTGCCAGTAGTATTGGACTAGCGGGGGAGCAAGAGACCCAGTACTTC.

This clonotype was seen at least ten times. The V and J genes are TRBV20-1 and TRBJ1-6; 7 bases are a match to TRBD1. J was trimmed by 3 bases and V by 5 bases; bases with no gene match: 13. This CDR3 region has 17 residues. CDR1 and CDR2 (germline): DFQATT, SNEGSKA (reference sequence). The chain's CDR3 is CSARLGTASGYNSPLHF. For the CDR3, the DNA is TGCAGTGCTCGTCTCGGGACAGCCTCGGGCTATAATTCACCCCTCCACTTT.

This clonotype was counted only a few times. Since a much larger clone is just one base distant, this may be a read error. This chain links TRBV5-1 with TRBJ2-1; tentatively, D is TRBD2 (6 bases). The end of the DNA is better explained by TRBJ2-5, so the J call may be wrong. Germline CDR1 SGHRS, CDR2 YFSETQ. This CDR3 has 16 amino acids. CDR3 loop: CAGSLGVSGNQETQYF. The CDR3, as DNA: TGCGCCGGCAGCTTGGGAGTTAGCGGAAACCAAGAGACCCAGTACTTC.

Concerning this clonotype itself: This sequence may be a read error, since a much larger clone differs from it by one base. The chain recombines TRBV6-9 with TRBJ2-7, with 11 bases identical to TRBD1. The CDR3 length is 15 residues. The germline gives CDR1 MNHGY, CDR2 SVAAGI. V gave up 4 bases and J gave up 1 base; unmatched junction bases: 3. The CDR3 sequence is CASSSGTGGSYEQYF. The CDR3 nucleotides are TGTGCCAGCAGTTCCGGGACAGGGGGATCCTACGAGCAGTACTTC.

This chain joins TRBV6-1 and TRBJ2-2; TRBD2 matches at 9 bases. With 7 bases clipped from V and 4 bases from J, the junction kept 16 bases outside the gene matches. The CDR3 runs to 18 residues. Germline V CDR1 and CDR2: MNHNS, SASEGT. In nucleotides, the CDR3 is TGTGCCAGCACCCAGCGGGCCTTAGCGGGAGCGGGCACCGGGGAGCTGTTTTTT. This translates into CASTQRALAGAGTGELFF.

In regard to this clonotype: This may be a read error, as it is one base from a much larger clone. The CDR3 does not end in the conserved phenylalanine or tryptophan, so this is likely a read error. The chain employs TRBV7-2 and TRBJ2-1; 7 positions match TRBD1. CDR1 is SGHTA and CDR2 is FQGNSA in the germline V gene. Losses at the gene ends were 6 bases for V and 10 bases for J; bases not matched to a gene: 12. The CDR3 spans 14 residues. The DNA of the CDR3 is TGTGCCAGCAGTTCGAAACAGGGGAGAGGAGAGCAGTTCCTC. Translation: CASSSKQGRGEQFL.

The chain couples TRBV12-3 or TRBV12-4 to TRBJ2-5; D not resolved. The CDR3 loop spans 14 amino acids. V was pared by 2 bases and J by 2 bases, with 9 bases between. The DNA for the CDR3 is TGTGCCAGCAGTTTAAAGAAGGGACAAGAGACCCAGTACTTC. Protein: CASSLKKGQETQYF.

This clonotype occurred many times. V gene TRBV28 combines with J gene TRBJ2-2; the match to TRBD2 covers 9 bases. This CDR3 comprises 16 residues. Unmatched junction bases numbered 8, after V lost 4 bases and J lost 5 bases. Germline CDR1 is MDHEN and CDR2 is SYDVKM. DNA for the CDR3: TGTGCCAGCAGTTCGCCGGGGCTAGCGGGGACCGGGGAGCTGTTTTTT. Translation gives CASSSPGLAGTGELFF.

This clonotype was observed many times. The chain joins TRBV10-3 to TRBJ1-1; a possible D gene is TRBD1 (5 bases). The V and J ends lost 4 bases and 3 bases respectively, with 9 bases between them. Per the germline V gene, CDR1 is ENHRY and CDR2 is SYGVKD. This CDR3 is 13 amino acids long. The CDR3 reads CAISGLGDTEAFF. The CDR3 bases are TGTGCCATCAGTGGGCTGGGGGACACTGAAGCTTTCTTT.

This clonotype was counted ten times or more. Here the CDR3 reads CASSLGPNEQFF. CDR3 nucleotide sequence: TGTGCCAGCAGCCTGGGGCCCAATGAGCAGTTCTTC. This sequence joins TRBV28 and TRBJ2-1, with a tentative D call TRBD1 (5 bases). Trimming shortened V by 6 bases and J by 6 bases, and 9 bases separated the two germline ends. The CDR3 is made up of 12 amino acids. Germline lookup yields CDR1 MDHEN and CDR2 SYDVKM.

The V and J genes are TRBV5-5 and TRBJ2-4; D could derive from TRBD1 or TRBD2 (5 bases each). The CDR3 runs to 15 residues. V lost 4 bases to trimming and J lost 8 bases, with 19 bases between them. In germline, CDR1 is SGHKS, CDR2 YYEKEE (reference sequence). CDR3 sequence (DNA): TGTGCCAGCAGCATGCAGGGTGGGGGAATGGACATTCAGTACTTC. Amino acid sequence: CASSMQGGGMDIQYF.

This clonotype was detected ten times or more. The V gene is TRBV27, the J gene TRBJ2-7; D is undetermined. This CDR3 comprises 14 residues. Between the trimmed V and J ends, which lost 6 bases and 2 bases, there was a span of 14 bases. Germline V gene lookup returns CDR1 MNHEY and CDR2 SMNVEV (reference sequence). CDR3 residues: CASSPKRPTYEQYF. CDR3 sequence (DNA): TGTGCCAGCAGCCCCAAAAGGCCAACCTACGAGCAGTACTTC.

This clonotype was recorded at least ten times. The chain uses TRBV5-1 and TRBJ2-5; D is unresolved. CDR1 is SGHRS and CDR2 is YFSETQ in the germline V gene. V lost 1 base and J lost 2, with 6 bases in between. The CDR3 spans 13 residues. CDR3 in amino acids: CASSLRQQETQYF. The CDR3 DNA follows: TGCGCCAGCAGCTTGCGCCAGCAAGAGACCCAGTACTTC.

This clonotype was seen only a few times. J is TRBJ1-3 and V is TRBV4-2, with a possible D match to TRBD1 (5 bases). This CDR3 spans 15 amino acids. Trimming removed 3 bases at V and 0 bases at J, with 9 bases between. CDR1 and CDR2 from the germline V gene are LGHNA and YNFKEQ. The CDR3, as DNA: TGTGCCAGCAGCCAGACAGTTTCCTCTGGAAACACCATATATTTT. It is translated as CASSQTVSSGNTIYF.

The chain recombines TRBV13 with TRBJ2-5; D might be TRBD2 (6 bases). Germline V CDR1 and CDR2: PRHDT, FYEKMQ (reference sequence). The CDR3 covers 18 residues. The V end was cut by 2 bases, the J end by 0 bases, with 19 bases between. CDR3 in amino acids: CASSLYGGIRLYQETQYF. As DNA, the CDR3 is TGTGCCAGCAGCTTATATGGCGGGATTCGCTTATACCAAGAGACCCAGTACTTC.

This clonotype was seen many times. The chain has TRBV29-1 and TRBJ2-1; TRBD1 agrees at 7 bases. This CDR3 has 14 amino acids. Losses at the gene ends were 6 bases for V and 0 bases for J; bases not matched to a gene: 5. Germline CDR1 is SQVTM and CDR2 is ANQGSEA. DNA for the CDR3: TGCAGCGTCTCGACAGGGTCCTCCTACAATGAGCAGTTCTTC. Its protein product is CSVSTGSSYNEQFF.

This clonotype was counted at least ten times. This sequence joins TRBV3-1 and TRBJ1-5; D ambiguous. The CDR3 is made up of 13 amino acids. Between the trimmed V and J ends, which lost 0 bases and 4 bases, there was a span of 4 bases. CDR1 LGHDT and CDR2 YNNKEL come from the germline V gene (reference sequence). This chain's CDR3 is CASSQDVNQPQHF. Written as DNA, the CDR3 is TGTGCCAGCAGCCAAGACGTTAATCAGCCCCAGCATTTT.